This paragraph reports one T cell receptor (beta chain). This sample is part of a study of blood T cell repertoires in COVID-19. Overall study: The cDNA or gDNA used as material had been derived from T cells, B-cell-depleted T cells, or PBMCs.

Method: immunoSEQ multiplex PCR; TCRdb's copy keeps in-frame clones and lacks some. Altogether some 110,000 clones are present, around nine tenths being singletons, with the ten largest covering approximately 5.1%. Germline loops: CDR1 SGHDN, CDR2 FVKESK. This CDR3 is 15 amino acids long. Germline trimming cut 2 bases from V and 4 bases from J; bases unmatched to any gene: 4. The chain joins TRBV14 to TRBJ2-1; 8 bases are shared with TRBD2. The material sequenced was peripheral blood. The sequence was obtained from a human donor in a cohort sampled during active COVID-19. The CDR3: CASSQRREVYNEQFF. The CDR3 DNA sequence: TGTGCCAGCAGCCAACGGCGGGAGGTATACAATGAGCAGTTCTTC. The full variable domain, rest sourced from reference TRBV14 and TRBJ2-1, is EAGVTQFPSHSVIEKGQTVTLRCDPISGHDNLYWYRRVMGKEIKFLLHFVKESKQDESGMPNNRFLAERTGGTYSTLKVQPAELEDSGVYFCASSQRREVYNEQFFGPGTRLTVL.